A selection of T cell receptor beta chains follows, all from one sample in a study of T cells in Graves' hyperthyroidism and ophthalmopathy. TCRdb redid the calling of the multiplex PCR reads with MiXCR, one entry per CDR3 protein. The repertoire holds hundreds of thousands of distinct CDR3 sequences, around 14% seen once, with approximately 23% in the top ten. The sample consisted of blood. The origin of the receptors is a woman aged 25 to 39 with Graves' hyperthyroidism. Both conserved end residues are part of each CDR3. The D gene is left open where the match is weak. Some rows have no size entry. The others give once, few or many, or a class for an expanded clone.

len: 16
abundance: -
j_gene: TRBJ2-1
d_gene: TRBD2
v_gene: TRBV20-1
CDR3aa: CSARASGARGVHEQFF
CDR3nt: TGCAGTGCTAGGGCTAGCGGGGCTAGGGGGGTACATGAGCAGTTCTTC

len: 15
abundance: many
j_gene: TRBJ1-2
d_gene: TRBD1
v_gene: TRBV2
CDR3aa: CASSEGQGAFSGYTF
CDR3nt: TGTGCCAGCAGTGAAGGACAGGGGGCGTTTTCTGGCTACACCTTC

len: 12
abundance: many
j_gene: TRBJ2-5
d_gene: -
v_gene: TRBV30
CDR3aa: CAWTTRRETQYF
CDR3nt: TGTGCCTGGACGACTAGACGGGAGACCCAGTACTTC

len: 16
abundance: many
j_gene: TRBJ2-3
d_gene: TRBD2
v_gene: TRBV7-8
CDR3aa: CASSSSGSSSTDTQYF
CDR3nt: TGTGCCAGCAGTTCTAGCGGGAGTTCTAGCACAGATACGCAGTATTTT

len: 18
abundance: -
j_gene: TRBJ1-5
d_gene: TRBD1
v_gene: TRBV6-1
CDR3aa: CASSEALRGTDSNQPQHF
CDR3nt: TGTGCCAGCAGTGAAGCGCTTCGAGGGACAGATAGCAATCAGCCCCAGCATTTT

len: 13
abundance: many
j_gene: TRBJ2-7
d_gene: -
v_gene: TRBV6-1
CDR3aa: CASSLNRLYEQYF
CDR3nt: TGTGCCAGCAGTTTAAATCGCCTCTACGAGCAGTACTTC

len: 15
abundance: many
j_gene: TRBJ1-4
d_gene: TRBD1
v_gene: TRBV19
CDR3aa: CASSIWTGISEKLFF
CDR3nt: TGTGCCAGTAGTATCTGGACAGGGATATCCGAAAAACTGTTTTTT

len: 18
abundance: -
j_gene: TRBJ2-1
d_gene: TRBD2
v_gene: TRBV29-1
CDR3aa: CSVDDKEREVQHKNEQFF
CDR3nt: TGCAGCGTTGACGATAAGGAGCGGGAGGTTCAGCACAAAAATGAGCAGTTCTTC

len: 16
abundance: few
j_gene: TRBJ2-3
d_gene: -
v_gene: TRBV27
CDR3aa: CASSLIGRGRTDTQYF
CDR3nt: TGTGCCAGCAGTTTAATAGGCAGGGGACGGACAGATACGCAGTATTTT

len: 15
abundance: -
j_gene: TRBJ1-3
d_gene: -
v_gene: TRBV30
CDR3aa: CAWGGPGTSGNTIYF
CDR3nt: TGTGCCTGGGGGGGACCAGGAACCTCCGGAAACACCATATATTTT

len: 14
abundance: many
j_gene: TRBJ2-5
d_gene: -
v_gene: TRBV2
CDR3aa: CASKGGVMWETQYF
CDR3nt: TGTGCCAGCAAGGGCGGGGTAATGTGGGAGACCCAGTACTTC

len: 16
abundance: many
j_gene: TRBJ2-3
d_gene: TRBD2
v_gene: TRBV12-3/TRBV12-4
CDR3aa: CASTRLAGAGADTQYF
CDR3nt: TGTGCCAGCACCAGGCTAGCGGGTGCAGGGGCAGATACGCAGTATTTT

len: 15
abundance: -
j_gene: TRBJ2-2
d_gene: TRBD1
v_gene: TRBV4-3
CDR3aa: CASSPGTGIIRELFF
CDR3nt: TGCGCCAGCAGCCCCGGGACAGGGATCATACGGGAGCTGTTTTTT

len: 13
abundance: -
j_gene: TRBJ2-5
d_gene: TRBD2
v_gene: TRBV29-1
CDR3aa: CSVGTSGEETQYF
CDR3nt: TGCAGCGTGGGGACTAGCGGGGAAGAGACCCAGTACTTC